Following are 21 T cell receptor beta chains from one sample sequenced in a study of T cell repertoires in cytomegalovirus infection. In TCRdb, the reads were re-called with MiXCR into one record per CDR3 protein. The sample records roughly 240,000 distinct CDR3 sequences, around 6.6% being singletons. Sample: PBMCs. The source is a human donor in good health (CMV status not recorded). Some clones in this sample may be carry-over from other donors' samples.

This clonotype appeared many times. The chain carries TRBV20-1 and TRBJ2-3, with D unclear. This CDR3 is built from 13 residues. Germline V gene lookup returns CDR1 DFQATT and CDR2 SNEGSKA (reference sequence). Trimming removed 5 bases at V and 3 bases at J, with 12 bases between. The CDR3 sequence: CSARRDGTDTQYF. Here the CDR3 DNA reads TGCAGTGCTCGCCGCGATGGGACAGATACGCAGTATTTT.

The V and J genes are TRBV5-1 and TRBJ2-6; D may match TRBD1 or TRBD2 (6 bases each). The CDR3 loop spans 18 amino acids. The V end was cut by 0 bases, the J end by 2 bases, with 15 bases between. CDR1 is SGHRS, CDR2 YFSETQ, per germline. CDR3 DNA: TGCGCCAGCAGCTTGGGGGCGGGACAATCAGCTGGGGCCAACGTCCTGACTTTC. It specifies CASSLGAGQSAGANVLTF.

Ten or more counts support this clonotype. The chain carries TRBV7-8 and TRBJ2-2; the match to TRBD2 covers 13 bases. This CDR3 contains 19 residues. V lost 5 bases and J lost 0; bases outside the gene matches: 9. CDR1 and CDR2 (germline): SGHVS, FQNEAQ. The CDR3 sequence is CASSLRGLAGASNTGELFF. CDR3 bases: TGTGCCAGCAGCCTACGTGGACTAGCGGGGGCCTCGAACACCGGGGAGCTGTTTTTT.

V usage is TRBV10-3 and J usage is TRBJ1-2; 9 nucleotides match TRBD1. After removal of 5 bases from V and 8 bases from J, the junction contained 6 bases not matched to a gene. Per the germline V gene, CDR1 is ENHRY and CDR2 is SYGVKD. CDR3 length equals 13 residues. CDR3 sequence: CAISPGTGSGYTF. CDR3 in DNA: TGTGCCATCAGTCCCGGGACAGGGTCGGGCTACACCTTC.

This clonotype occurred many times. The CDR3 is CASRGIGAVRSTEAFF. In nucleotides, the CDR3 is TGTGCCAGCAGGGGCATCGGGGCAGTGAGGAGCACTGAAGCTTTCTTT. J is TRBJ1-1 and V is TRBV2, with D maybe TRBD1 (5 bases). Germline V gene lookup returns CDR1 SNHLY and CDR2 FYNNEI. Between the trimmed V and J ends, which lost 6 bases and 4 bases, there was a span of 21 bases. The CDR3 is made up of 16 amino acids. The whole variable domain, remainder taken from reference TRBV2 and TRBJ1-1, is EPEVTQTPSHQVTQMGQEVILRCVPISNHLYFYWYRQILGQKVEFLVSFYNNEISEKSEIFDDQFSVERPDGSNFTLKIRSTKLEDSAMYFCASRGIGAVRSTEAFFGQGTRLTVV.

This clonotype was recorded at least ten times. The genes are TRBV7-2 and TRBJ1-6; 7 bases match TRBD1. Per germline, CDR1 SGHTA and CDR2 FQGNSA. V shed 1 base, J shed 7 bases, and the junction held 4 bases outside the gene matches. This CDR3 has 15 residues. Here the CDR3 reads CASSLEGQPNSPLHF. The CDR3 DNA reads TGTGCCAGCAGCTTAGAGGGACAGCCCAATTCACCCCTCCACTTT.

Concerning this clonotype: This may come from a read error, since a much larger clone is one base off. The CDR3 DNA is TGCAGTGCTAGAGTTAAGGGACACCCCTCTGGGGCCAACATCCTGACTTTC. Translating it yields CSARVKGHPSGANILTF. The chain is built from TRBV20-1 and TRBJ2-6; D perhaps matches TRBD1 (6 bases). The CDR3 has 17 residues. Germline loops: CDR1 DFQATT, CDR2 SNEGSKA (reference sequence).

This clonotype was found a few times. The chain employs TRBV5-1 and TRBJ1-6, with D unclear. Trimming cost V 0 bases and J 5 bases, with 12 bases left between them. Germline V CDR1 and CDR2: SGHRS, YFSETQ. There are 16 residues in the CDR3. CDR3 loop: CASSLGVVADNSPLHF. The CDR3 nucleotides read TGCGCCAGCAGCTTGGGTGTAGTCGCTGATAATTCACCCCTCCACTTT.

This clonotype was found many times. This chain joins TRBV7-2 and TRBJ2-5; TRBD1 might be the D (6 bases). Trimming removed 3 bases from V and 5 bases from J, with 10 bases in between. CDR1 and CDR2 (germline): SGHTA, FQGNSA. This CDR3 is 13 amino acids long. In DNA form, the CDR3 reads TGTGCCAGCAGCTTCGACCAGGGGGAGACCCAGTACTTC. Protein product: CASSFDQGETQYF.

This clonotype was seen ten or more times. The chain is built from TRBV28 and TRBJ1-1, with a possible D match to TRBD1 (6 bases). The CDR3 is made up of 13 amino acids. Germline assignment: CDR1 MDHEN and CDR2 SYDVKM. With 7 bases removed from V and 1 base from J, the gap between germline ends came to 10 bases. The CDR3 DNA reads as TGTGCCAGCAAGCCGGGACAGAACACTGAAGCTTTCTTT. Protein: CASKPGQNTEAFF.

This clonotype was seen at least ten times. The CDR3 is CASSLPERITGELFF. For the CDR3, the DNA is TGCGCCAGCAGCTTGCCAGAACGAATCACCGGGGAGCTGTTTTTT. This chain connects TRBV5-1 to TRBJ2-2; D is uncertain. The CDR3 has 15 amino acids. V lost 1 base, J lost 4 bases, and 11 bases lay in between. Germline CDR1 SGHRS, CDR2 YFSETQ.

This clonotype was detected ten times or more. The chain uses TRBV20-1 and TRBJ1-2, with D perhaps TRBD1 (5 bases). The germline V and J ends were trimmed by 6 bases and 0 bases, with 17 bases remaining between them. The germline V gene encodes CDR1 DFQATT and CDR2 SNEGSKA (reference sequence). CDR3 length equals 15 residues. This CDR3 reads CSALTAHATNYGYTF. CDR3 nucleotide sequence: TGCAGTGCGTTGACAGCTCACGCTACTAACTATGGCTACACCTTC.

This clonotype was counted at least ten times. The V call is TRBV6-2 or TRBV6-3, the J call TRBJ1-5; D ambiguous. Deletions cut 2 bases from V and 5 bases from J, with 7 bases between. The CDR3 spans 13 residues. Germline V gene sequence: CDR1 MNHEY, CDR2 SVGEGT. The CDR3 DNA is TGTGCCAGCAGTTACGTAGTAGATCAGCCCCAGCATTTT. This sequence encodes CASSYVVDQPQHF.

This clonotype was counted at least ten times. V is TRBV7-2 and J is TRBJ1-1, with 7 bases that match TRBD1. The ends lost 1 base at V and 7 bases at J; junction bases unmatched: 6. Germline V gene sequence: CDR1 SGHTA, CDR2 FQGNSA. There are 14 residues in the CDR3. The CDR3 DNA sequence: TGTGCCAGCAGCTTAGACAACAGGGGAGTTGAAGCTTTCTTT. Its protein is CASSLDNRGVEAFF.

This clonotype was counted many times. Here the CDR3 DNA reads TGTGCCAGCAGCTTAAACTGGAATCAGCCCCAGCATTTT. Translated: CASSLNWNQPQHF. The chain joins TRBV7-6 to TRBJ1-5; D is unresolved. The CDR3 covers 13 residues. Germline V gives CDR1 SGHVS, CDR2 FNYEAQ. The V end lost 2 bases, the J end lost 4 bases, and 6 bases lay between the germline ends.

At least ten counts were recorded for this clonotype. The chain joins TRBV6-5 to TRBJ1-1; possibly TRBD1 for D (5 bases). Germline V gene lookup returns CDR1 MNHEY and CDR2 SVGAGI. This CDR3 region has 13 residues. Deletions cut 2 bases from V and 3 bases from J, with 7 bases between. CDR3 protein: CASSYQGDTEAFF. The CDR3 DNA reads TGTGCCAGCAGTTACCAGGGAGACACTGAAGCTTTCTTT.

The CDR3 region is CASSQGRLTNEKLFF. As DNA, the CDR3 is TGTGCCAGTAGTCAAGGGCGGCTAACTAATGAAAAACTGTTTTTT. This rearrangement joins TRBV19 to TRBJ1-4, with unresolved D. Trimming took off 5 bases at V and 1 base at J, with 11 bases between the two ends. Per germline, CDR1 LNHDA and CDR2 SQIVND (reference sequence). The CDR3 contains 15 residues.

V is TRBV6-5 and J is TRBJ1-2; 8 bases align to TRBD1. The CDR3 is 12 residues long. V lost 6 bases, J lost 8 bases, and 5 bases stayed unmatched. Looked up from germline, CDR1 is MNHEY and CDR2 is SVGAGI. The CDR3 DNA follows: TGTGCCAGCAGGACAGGGGAGTCGGGCTACACCTTC. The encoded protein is CASRTGESGYTF.

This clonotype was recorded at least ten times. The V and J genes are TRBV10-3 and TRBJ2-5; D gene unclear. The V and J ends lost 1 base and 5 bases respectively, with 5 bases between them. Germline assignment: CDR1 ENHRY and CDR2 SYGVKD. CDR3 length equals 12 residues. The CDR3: CAISEFGETQYF. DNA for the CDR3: TGTGCCATCAGTGAGTTCGGGGAGACCCAGTACTTC.

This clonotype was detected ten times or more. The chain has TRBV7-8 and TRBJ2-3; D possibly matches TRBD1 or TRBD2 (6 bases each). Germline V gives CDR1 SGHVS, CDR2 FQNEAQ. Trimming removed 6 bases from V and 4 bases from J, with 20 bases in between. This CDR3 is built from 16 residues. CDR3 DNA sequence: TGTGCCAGCAGTCTAAGAAGGGCAAGGGGGGCAGATACGCAGTATTTT. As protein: CASSLRRARGADTQYF.

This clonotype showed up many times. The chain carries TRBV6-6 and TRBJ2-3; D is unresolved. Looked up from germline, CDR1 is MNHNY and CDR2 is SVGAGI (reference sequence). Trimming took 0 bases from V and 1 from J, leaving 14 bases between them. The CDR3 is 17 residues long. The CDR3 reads CASSYSTSHGGTDTQYF. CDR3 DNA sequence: TGTGCCAGCAGTTACTCGACTTCCCATGGGGGCACAGATACGCAGTATTTT.